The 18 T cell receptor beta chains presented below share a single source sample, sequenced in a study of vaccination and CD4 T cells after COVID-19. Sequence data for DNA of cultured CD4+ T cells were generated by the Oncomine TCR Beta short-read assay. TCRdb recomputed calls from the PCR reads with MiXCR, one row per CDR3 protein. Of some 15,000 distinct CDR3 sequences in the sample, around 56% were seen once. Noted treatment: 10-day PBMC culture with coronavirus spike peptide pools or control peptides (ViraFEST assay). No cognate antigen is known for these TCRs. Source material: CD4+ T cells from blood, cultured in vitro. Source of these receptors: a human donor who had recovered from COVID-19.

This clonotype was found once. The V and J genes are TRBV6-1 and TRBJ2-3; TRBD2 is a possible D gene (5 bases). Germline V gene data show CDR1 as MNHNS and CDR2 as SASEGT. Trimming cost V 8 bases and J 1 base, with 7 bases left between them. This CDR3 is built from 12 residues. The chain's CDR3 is CASRDGTDTQYF. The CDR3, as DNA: TGTGCCAGCCGGGATGGCACAGATACGCAGTATTTT.

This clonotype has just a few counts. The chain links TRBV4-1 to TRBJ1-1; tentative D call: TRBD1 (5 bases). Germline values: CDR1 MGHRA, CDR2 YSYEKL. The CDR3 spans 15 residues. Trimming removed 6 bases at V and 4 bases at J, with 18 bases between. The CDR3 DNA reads TGCGCCAGCAGTCCTTTGGCGGGACGCCGCACTGAAGCTTTCTTT. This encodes CASSPLAGRRTEAFF.

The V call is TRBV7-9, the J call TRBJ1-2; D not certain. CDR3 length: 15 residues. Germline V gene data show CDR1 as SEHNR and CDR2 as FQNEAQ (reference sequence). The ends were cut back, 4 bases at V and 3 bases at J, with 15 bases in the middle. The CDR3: CASSSRGGRDYGYTF. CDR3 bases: TGTGCCAGCAGCTCACGGGGAGGGCGGGACTATGGCTACACCTTC.

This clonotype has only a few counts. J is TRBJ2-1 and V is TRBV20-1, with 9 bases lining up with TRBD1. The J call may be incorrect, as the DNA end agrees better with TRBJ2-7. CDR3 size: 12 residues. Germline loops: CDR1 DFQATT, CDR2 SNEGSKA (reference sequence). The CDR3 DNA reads TGCAGTGCTAGGACAGGGGGCTACGAGCAGTACTTC. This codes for CSARTGGYEQYF.

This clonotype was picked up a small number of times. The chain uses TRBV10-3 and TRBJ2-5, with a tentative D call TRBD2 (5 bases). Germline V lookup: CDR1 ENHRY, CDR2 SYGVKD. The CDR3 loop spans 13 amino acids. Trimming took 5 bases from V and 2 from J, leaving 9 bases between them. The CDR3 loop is CAISRQRQETQYF. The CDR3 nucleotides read TGTGCCATCAGTCGGCAGCGGCAAGAGACCCAGTACTTC.

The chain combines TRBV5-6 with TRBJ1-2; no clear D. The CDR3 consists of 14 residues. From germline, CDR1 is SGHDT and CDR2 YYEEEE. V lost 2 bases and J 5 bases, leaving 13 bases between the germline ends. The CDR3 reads CASSFLGQLYGYTF. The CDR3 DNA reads TGTGCCAGCAGCTTTCTAGGGCAGCTTTATGGCTACACCTTC. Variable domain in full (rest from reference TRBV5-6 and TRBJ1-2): DAGVTQSPTHLIKTRGQQVTLRCSPKSGHDTVSWYQQALGQGPQFIFQYYEEEERQRGNFPDRFSGHQFPNYSSELNVNALLLGDSALYLCASSFLGQLYGYTFGSGTRLTVV.

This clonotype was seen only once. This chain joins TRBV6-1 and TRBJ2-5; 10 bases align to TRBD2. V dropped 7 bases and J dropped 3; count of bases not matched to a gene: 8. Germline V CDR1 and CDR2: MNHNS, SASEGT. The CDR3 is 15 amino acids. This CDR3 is CASNFLLAGEETQYF. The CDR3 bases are TGTGCCAGCAACTTTCTTCTAGCGGGAGAAGAGACCCAGTACTTC.

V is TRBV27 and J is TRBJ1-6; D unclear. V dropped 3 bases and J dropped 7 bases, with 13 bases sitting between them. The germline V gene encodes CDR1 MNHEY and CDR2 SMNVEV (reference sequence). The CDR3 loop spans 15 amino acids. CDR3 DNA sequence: TGTGCCAGCAGTTTTGGTGGGTTAGGCAATTCACCCCTCCACTTT. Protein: CASSFGGLGNSPLHF.

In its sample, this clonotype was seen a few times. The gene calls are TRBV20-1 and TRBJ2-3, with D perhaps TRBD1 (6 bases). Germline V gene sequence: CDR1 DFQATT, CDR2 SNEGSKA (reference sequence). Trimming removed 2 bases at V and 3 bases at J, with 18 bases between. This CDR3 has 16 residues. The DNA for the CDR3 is TGCAGTGCTAGAAGCGGATCTGGGGGCCGGACAGATACGCAGTATTTT. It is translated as CSARSGSGGRTDTQYF.

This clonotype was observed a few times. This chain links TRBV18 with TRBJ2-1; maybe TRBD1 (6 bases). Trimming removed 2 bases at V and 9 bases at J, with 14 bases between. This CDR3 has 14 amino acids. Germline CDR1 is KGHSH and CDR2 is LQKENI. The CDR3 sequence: CASSPGAGDGEQFF. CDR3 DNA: TGTGCCAGCTCACCAGGGGCAGGGGACGGTGAGCAGTTCTTC.

The CDR3 here is CASNRAGGAYNEQFF. CDR3 bases: TGTGCCAGCAACCGAGCGGGGGGGGCCTACAATGAGCAGTTCTTC. This sequence joins TRBV5-4 and TRBJ2-1, with 10 bases aligning to TRBD2. The V gene end was trimmed by 6 bases and the J gene end by 2 bases; junction bases not matched to a gene: 5. The CDR3 extends over 15 amino acids. The V gene's germline CDR1 is SGHNT and CDR2 YYREEE (reference sequence).

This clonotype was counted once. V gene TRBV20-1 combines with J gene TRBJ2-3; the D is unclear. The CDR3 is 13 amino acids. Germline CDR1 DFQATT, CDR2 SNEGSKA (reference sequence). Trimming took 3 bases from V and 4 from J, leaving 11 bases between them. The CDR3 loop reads CSASVVASDTQYF. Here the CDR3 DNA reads TGCAGTGCTAGTGTAGTAGCATCAGATACGCAGTATTTT.

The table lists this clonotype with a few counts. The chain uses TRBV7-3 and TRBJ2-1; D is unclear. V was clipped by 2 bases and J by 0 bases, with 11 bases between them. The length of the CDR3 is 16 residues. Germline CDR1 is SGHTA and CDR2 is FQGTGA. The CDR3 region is CASSLLGSSSYNEQFF. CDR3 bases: TGTGCCAGCAGCTTATTGGGCAGCAGCTCCTACAATGAGCAGTTCTTC.

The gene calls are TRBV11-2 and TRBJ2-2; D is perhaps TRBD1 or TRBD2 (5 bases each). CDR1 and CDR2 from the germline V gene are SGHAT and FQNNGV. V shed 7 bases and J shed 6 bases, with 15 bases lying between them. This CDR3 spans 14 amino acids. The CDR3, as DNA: TGTGCCAGCACCTGGGACCGGAGCCCCGGGGAGCTGTTTTTT. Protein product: CASTWDRSPGELFF.

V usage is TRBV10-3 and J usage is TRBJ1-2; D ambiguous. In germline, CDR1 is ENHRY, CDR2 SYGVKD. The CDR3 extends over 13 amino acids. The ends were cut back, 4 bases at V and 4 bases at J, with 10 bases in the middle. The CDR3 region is CAISVNPIYGYTF. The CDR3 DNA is TGTGCCATCAGTGTAAATCCTATCTATGGCTACACCTTC.

In DNA form, the CDR3 reads TGTGCCAGCAGTTATGGGGGAACCCTGTACAATGAGCAGTTCTTC. This codes for CASSYGGTLYNEQFF. The rearrangement links TRBV6-5 to TRBJ2-1; the D call may be TRBD1 or TRBD2 (5 bases each). Between the trimmed V and J ends, which lost 3 bases and 4 bases, there was a span of 13 bases. The CDR3 sequence is 15 residues long. Germline CDR1 is MNHEY and CDR2 is SVGAGI.

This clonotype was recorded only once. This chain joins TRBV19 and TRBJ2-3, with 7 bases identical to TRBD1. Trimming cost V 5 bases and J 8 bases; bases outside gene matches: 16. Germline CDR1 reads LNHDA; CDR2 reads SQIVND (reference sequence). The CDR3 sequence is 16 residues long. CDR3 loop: CASSVTTGLKSGTQYF. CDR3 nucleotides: TGTGCCAGTAGTGTAACGACAGGGCTAAAAAGCGGTACGCAGTATTTT.

This CDR3 reads CASSYTTQGRRMNTEAFF. Written as DNA, the CDR3 is TGTGCCAGCAGTTACACCACACAGGGAAGAAGGATGAACACTGAAGCTTTCTTT. V gene TRBV6-5 combines with J gene TRBJ1-1, with D perhaps matching TRBD1 (6 bases). The V gene lost 2 bases and the J gene lost 0 bases, with 19 bases spanning the gap. Looked up from germline, CDR1 is MNHEY and CDR2 is SVGAGI. The CDR3 is 18 residues long.